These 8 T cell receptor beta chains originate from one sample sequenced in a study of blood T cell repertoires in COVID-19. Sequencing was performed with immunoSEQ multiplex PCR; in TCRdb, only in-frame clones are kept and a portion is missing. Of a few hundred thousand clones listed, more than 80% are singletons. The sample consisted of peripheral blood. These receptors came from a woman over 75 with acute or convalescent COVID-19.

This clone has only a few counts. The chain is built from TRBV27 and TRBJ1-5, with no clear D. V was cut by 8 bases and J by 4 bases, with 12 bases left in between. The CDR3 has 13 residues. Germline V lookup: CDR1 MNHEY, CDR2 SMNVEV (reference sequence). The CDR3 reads CASQGALNQPQHF. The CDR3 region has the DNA TGTGCCAGCCAAGGAGCCTTGAATCAGCCCCAGCATTTT.

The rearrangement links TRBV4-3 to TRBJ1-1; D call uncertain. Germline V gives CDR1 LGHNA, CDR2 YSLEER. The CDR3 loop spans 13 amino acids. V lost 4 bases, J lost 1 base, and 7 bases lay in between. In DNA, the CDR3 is TGCGCCAGCAGCCGGGCTGGGAACACTGAAGCTTTCTTT. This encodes CASSRAGNTEAFF.

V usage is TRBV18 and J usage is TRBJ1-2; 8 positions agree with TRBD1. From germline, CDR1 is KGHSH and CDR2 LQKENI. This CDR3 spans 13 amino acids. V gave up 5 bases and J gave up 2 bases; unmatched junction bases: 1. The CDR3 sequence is CASSDRGNYGYTF. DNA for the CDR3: TGTGCCAGCTCAGACAGGGGCAACTATGGCTACACCTTC. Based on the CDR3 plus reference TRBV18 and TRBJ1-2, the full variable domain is NAGVMQNPRHLVRRRGQEARLRCSPMKGHSHVYWYRQLPEEGLKFMVYLQKENIIDESGMPKERFSAEFPKEGPSILRIQQVVRGDSAAYFCASSDRGNYGYTFGSGTRLTVV.

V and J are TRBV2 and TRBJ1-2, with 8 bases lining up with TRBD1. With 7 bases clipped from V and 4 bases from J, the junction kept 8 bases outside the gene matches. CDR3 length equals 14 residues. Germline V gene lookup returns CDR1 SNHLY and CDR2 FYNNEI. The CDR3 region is CASNQGAYSYGYTF. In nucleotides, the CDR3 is TGTGCCAGCAATCAGGGGGCTTACAGCTATGGCTACACCTTC.

In nucleotides, the CDR3 is TGCGCCAGCAGCCTAGGTGGGCCGAACTATGGCTACACCTTC. This gives the protein CASSLGGPNYGYTF. The rearrangement joins TRBV4-1 to TRBJ1-2; D not certain. CDR1 is MGHRA and CDR2 is YSYEKL in the germline V gene. The germline V and J ends were trimmed by 4 bases and 2 bases, with 11 bases remaining between them. CDR3 size: 14 residues.

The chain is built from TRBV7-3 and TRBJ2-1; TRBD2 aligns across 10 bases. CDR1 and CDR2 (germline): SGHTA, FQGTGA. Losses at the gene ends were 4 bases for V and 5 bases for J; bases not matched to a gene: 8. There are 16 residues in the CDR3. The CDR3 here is CASSSPGTSENNEQFF. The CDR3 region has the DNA TGTGCCAGCAGCTCACCCGGGACTAGCGAGAACAATGAGCAGTTCTTC.

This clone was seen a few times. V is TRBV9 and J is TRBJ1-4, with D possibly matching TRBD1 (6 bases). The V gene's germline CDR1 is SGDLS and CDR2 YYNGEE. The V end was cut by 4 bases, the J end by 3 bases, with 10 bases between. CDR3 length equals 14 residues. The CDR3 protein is CASSISGANEKLFF. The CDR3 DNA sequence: TGTGCCAGCAGCATTTCAGGGGCTAATGAAAAACTGTTTTTT.

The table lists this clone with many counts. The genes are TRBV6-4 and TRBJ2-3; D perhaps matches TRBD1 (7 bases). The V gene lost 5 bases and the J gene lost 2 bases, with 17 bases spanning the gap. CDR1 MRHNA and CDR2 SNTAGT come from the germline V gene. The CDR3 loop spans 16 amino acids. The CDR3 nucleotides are TGTGCCAGCAGTAAGGAGGGGGCAGGGGTCACAGATACGCAGTATTTT. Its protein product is CASSKEGAGVTDTQYF.